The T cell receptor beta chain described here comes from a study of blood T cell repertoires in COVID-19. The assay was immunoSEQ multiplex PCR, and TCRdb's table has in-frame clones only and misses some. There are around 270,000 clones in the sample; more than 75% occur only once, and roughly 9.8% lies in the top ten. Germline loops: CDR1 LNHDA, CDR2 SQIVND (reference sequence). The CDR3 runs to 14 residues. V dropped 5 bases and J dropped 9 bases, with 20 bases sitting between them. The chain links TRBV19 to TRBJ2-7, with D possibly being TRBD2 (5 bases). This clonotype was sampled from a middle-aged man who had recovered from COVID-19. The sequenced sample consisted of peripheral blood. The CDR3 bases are TGTGCCAGTAGTCCCCGGGGATCCTACGAGTGGCAGTACTTC. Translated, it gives CASSPRGSYEWQYF.